These 2 T cell receptor beta chains originate from one sample sequenced in a study of CXCR3-negative and CXCR3-positive naive CD8 T cells. The TRB cDNA libraries were prepared by 5' RACE with UMI labels. TCRdb processed the 5' RACE reads again and assigns one entry to each CDR3 protein, with no DNA. In all, the sample yields about 48,000 distinct CDR3 sequences. Sequencing was performed on memory CD8+ T cells from blood. These receptors were collected from a human donor in good health. Some clones in this sample may be carry-over from other donors' samples.

The V and J genes are TRBV4-2 and TRBJ1-2; as DNA is missing, the TRBD1 call by TCRdb cannot be tested. Germline CDR1 is LGHNA and CDR2 is YNFKEQ. The CDR3 totals 15 residues. The CDR3 loop is CASSQDYQGNYGYTF.

The V call is TRBV7-9, the J call TRBJ2-2. The CDR3 covers 17 residues. Per the germline V gene, CDR1 is SEHNR and CDR2 is FQNEAQ (reference sequence). CDR3: CASSLGVGQSNTGELFF. The whole variable domain, remainder taken from reference TRBV7-9 and TRBJ2-2, is DTGVSQNPRHKITKRGQNVTFRCDPISEHNRLYWYRQTLGQGPEFLTYFQNEAQLEKSRLLSDRFSAERPKGSFSTLEIQRTEQGDSAMYLCASSLGVGQSNTGELFFGEGSRLTVL.